This record covers a single T cell receptor (beta chain). No cognate antigen has been identified for it. No base quality values were provided; no much bigger clone lies one nucleotide off. Ficoll-Paque density gradient centrifugation was used to isolate PBMCs. This entry belongs to a study of T-cell memory formation after mild COVID-19 (dated by TCRdb to 2020 to 2022). Concerning the study at large: Most TCR sequence clusters were specific to one of the two donors. T-cell clones expanding and contracting after mild COVID-19 in two donors were tracked by longitudinal TCRalpha and TCRbeta repertoire sequencing. The cohort comprised two young, previously healthy adult volunteers, one female and one male. Results the study describes overall, beyond this receptor: Some responding clones were detected in pre-infection memory, suggesting pre-existing cross-reactive memory T cells joined the SARS-CoV-2 response. Whether the second-wave clones peaking on day 37 were SARS-CoV-2 specific was not confirmed. Clones contracting from day 15 to 85 had balanced CD4/CD8 phenotypes, while a second wave expanding from day 15 to 37 was biased towards CD4+. Contracting CD4+ clones turned up mainly in the CM and EM memory subsets, whereas EMRA was where CD8+ clones were enriched. Only a couple of mild cases were covered in the study, and larger cohorts including severe cases with pre-infection samples were considered necessary.

CDR1 SGDLS and CDR2 YYNGEE were looked up in the germline V gene. From its cysteine to its phenylalanine, the CDR3 spans 15 amino acids. The retained sequence is limited to the CDR3, 45 bases, with the frame set at the first base. V lost 2 bases and J lost 3 bases, and the count of bases not matched to a germline gene is 5. TCRdb records Illumina NovaSeq 6000 as the sequencer. TCRalpha and TCRbeta cDNA libraries were built by 5'RACE with constant-segment primers, adding sample barcodes and unique molecular identifiers. Trizol reagent was used to extract RNA from every sample. The libraries were amplified in two PCR steps, and the second step added a second sample barcode and Illumina TruSeq adapters. Sequencing of the libraries was done on an Illumina NovaSeq, producing 2 x 150 bp paired-end reads. The published analysis was carried out like this. Reads were demultiplexed and collapsed into UMI-guided consensus sequences with migec v1.2.7. Using mixcr v2.1.11, UMI consensuses were aligned to TRA and TRB V and J templates and then assembled into clonotypes. Clonotypes were classified as expanded or contracted when called significant by both edgeR and NoisET, with noise models trained on biological replicates. For edgeR calls, a false discovery rate-adjusted p below 0.01 and a log2 fold-change threshold of 1 were applied. As an exploratory analysis of dynamics, max-normalized trajectories of the 1000 most abundant clonotypes were examined by PCA with hierarchical clustering. Separately sequenced CD4+ and CD8+ repertoires were used to assign the CD4 or CD8 phenotype of responding clones. Using fastp trimming at Q25 and MiXCR clonotype assembly, TCRdb reanalyzed the public sequencing data and kept in-frame beta chains. Entries that share a CDR3 protein sequence are merged under the most common genes and DNA. The V and J calls shown here were made by TCRdb, not taken from the authors' results. This sample comprises 90,000 to 120,000 distinct CDR3 sequences, 13% to 15% of them detected only once. Approximately 43% of the sample is held by the ten biggest clonotypes.

The sample consisted of PBMCs or a T cell subset sorted from them (not recorded which). The chain employs TRBV9 and TRBJ2-1; TRBD2 matches 7 bases in the middle. The TCR sequence derives from a man aged 18 to 35 who had mild COVID-19 (a few samples of this study predate the infection). The sample titles of this study are shuffled in the database, so cell type and time point are left out; the donor was told from shared clones. The nucleotide sequence reads as follows: TGTGCCAGCAGCGTCCGGACTAGTCGCTACAATGAGCAGTTCTTC. It specifies CASSVRTSRYNEQFF.